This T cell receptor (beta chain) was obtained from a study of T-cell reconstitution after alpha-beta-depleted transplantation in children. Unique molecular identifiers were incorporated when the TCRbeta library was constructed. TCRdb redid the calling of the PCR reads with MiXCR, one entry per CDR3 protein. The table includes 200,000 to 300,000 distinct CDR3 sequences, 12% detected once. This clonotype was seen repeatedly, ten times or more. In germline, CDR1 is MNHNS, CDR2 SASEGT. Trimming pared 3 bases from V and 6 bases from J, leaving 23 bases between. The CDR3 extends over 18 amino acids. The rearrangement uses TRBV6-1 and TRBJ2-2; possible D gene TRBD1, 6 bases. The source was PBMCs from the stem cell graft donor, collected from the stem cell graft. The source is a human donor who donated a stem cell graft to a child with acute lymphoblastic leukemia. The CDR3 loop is CASSDPRAGALVAGELFF. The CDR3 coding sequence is TGTGCCAGCAGTGATCCTCGGGCAGGGGCTTTGGTGGCCGGGGAGCTGTTTTTT.